The 5 T cell receptor beta chains in this list originate from one sample, sequenced in a study of glioma-infiltrating T cells. The iRepertoire nested amplicon-rescue multiplex PCR amplified TCR alpha and beta CDR3s from RNA. TCRdb passed the multiplex PCR reads through MiXCR, listing each CDR3 protein once. Of about 140,000 distinct CDR3 sequences listed, around 40% are singletons. Sequenced sample: glioma tissue, nonneoplastic brain tissue, or PBMCs (not recorded which). The receptors derive from a human donor with low-grade glioma or glioblastoma, undergoing nonglioma brain surgery, or in good health (not recorded which).

The chain is built from TRBV10-3 and TRBJ1-1; a possible D gene is TRBD1 (6 bases). CDR1 is ENHRY, CDR2 SYGVKD, per germline. The V end was cut by 11 bases, the J end by 7 bases, with 20 bases between. This CDR3 contains 13 residues. CDR3 amino acids: CAAAQQGQSEAFF. Here the CDR3 DNA reads TGTGCCGCCGCTCAGCAGGGGCAGAGTGAAGCTTTCTTT.

This chain uses TRBV29-1 with TRBJ2-1; D unresolved. The CDR3 has 11 residues. Germline CDR1 reads SQVTM; CDR2 reads ANQGSEA. V was clipped by 4 bases and J by 7 bases, with 8 bases between them. The CDR3 loop is CSVAVVNEQFF. The CDR3 nucleotides read TGCAGCGTTGCAGTCGTGAATGAGCAGTTCTTC.

V and J are TRBV12-3 or TRBV12-4 and TRBJ2-1; D is possibly TRBD2 (5 bases). The germline V and J ends were trimmed by 6 bases and 9 bases, with 12 bases remaining between them. The CDR3 totals 12 residues. CDR3 region: CASRRGLLEQFF. CDR3 DNA: TGTGCCAGCAGGAGAGGACTTCTTGAGCAGTTCTTC.

This clonotype was seen more than once but under ten times. The chain couples TRBV7-3 to TRBJ1-1; weak D call: TRBD1 (6 bases). The CDR3 is 14 residues long. Trimming removed 5 bases from V and 3 bases from J, with 13 bases in between. Per the germline V gene, CDR1 is SGHTA and CDR2 is FQGTGA. CDR3 DNA: TGTGCCAGCAGCCGCAGGGGTAGGGACACTGAAGCTTTCTTT. Encoded protein: CASSRRGRDTEAFF.

This rearrangement joins TRBV7-2 to TRBJ2-3; D unclear. Per germline, CDR1 SGHTA and CDR2 FQGNSA. The CDR3 length is 17 residues. The ends were cut back, 1 base at V and 2 bases at J, with 16 bases in the middle. The CDR3 bases are TGTGCCAGCAGCTTAGAGTTCCGGGTGGCTTACACAGATACGCAGTATTTT. Amino acids: CASSLEFRVAYTDTQYF.